This is a list of T cell receptor beta chains from one sample in a study of T cell responses to AZD1222 COVID-19 vaccine. Sequenced by immunoSEQ multiplex PCR; TCRdb stores in-frame clones only, minus some. The table includes approximately 100,000 clones, approximately 90% detected once. Sequences were derived from peripheral blood, sampled on day 0 of AZD1222 vaccination. The receptors shown here come from an adult in good health. Both conserved end residues are part of each CDR3. Fields, in order: clone size, D gene, V gene, J gene, CDR3 protein, CDR3 DNA. The D gene is left open where the match is weak. Clone size is given for some rows only: seen once, a few or many times, or a class if the clone is expanded.

-,-,TRBV2,TRBJ2-2,CASSEQRYTGELFF,TGTGCCAGCAGTGAACAGCGTTATACCGGGGAGCTGTTTTTT
-,TRBD2,TRBV2,TRBJ2-1,CASRTGLLARSSYNEQFF,TGTGCCAGCAGGACCGGACTACTAGCGAGGAGCTCCTACAATGAGCAGTTCTTC
-,-,TRBV4-3,TRBJ2-7,CASSPQSSGGEQYF,TGCGCCAGCAGCCCTCAGTCGTCCGGAGGGGAGCAGTACTTC
-,-,TRBV19,TRBJ1-1,CASSITWDLMNTEAFF,TGTGCCAGTAGTATAACATGGGACCTCATGAACACTGAAGCTTTCTTT
-,TRBD1,TRBV10-3,TRBJ2-7,CAISEPLGTGGDDEQYF,TGTGCCATCAGTGAGCCCTTGGGGACAGGGGGCGACGACGAGCAGTACTTC
-,TRBD1,TRBV5-4,TRBJ1-6,CASRADRAYNSPLHF,TGTGCCAGCAGGGCGGACAGGGCCTATAATTCACCCCTCCACTTT
-,-,TRBV3-1/TRBV3-2,TRBJ2-3,CASSPPSPSPSTDTQYF,TGTGCCAGCAGCCCACCCTCCCCCAGTCCTAGCACAGATACGCAGTATTTT
once,-,TRBV29-1,TRBJ2-5,CSAGGEESETQYF,TGCAGCGCTGGCGGGGAGGAGTCGGAGACCCAGTACTTC
-,-,TRBV10-3,TRBJ2-7,CAISVIGAGDYEQYF,TGTGCCATCAGTGTGATAGGGGCCGGGGACTACGAGCAGTACTTC
-,-,TRBV2,TRBJ1-3,CASSPDRVGNTIYF,TGTGCCAGCAGTCCGGACAGAGTAGGAAACACCATATATTTT
-,-,TRBV6-5,TRBJ1-1,CASLAGDGNTEAFF,TGTGCCAGCCTAGCAGGAGACGGCAACACTGAAGCTTTCTTT
-,-,TRBV5-8,TRBJ1-4,CASSSRQDHPATNEKLFF,TGTGCCAGCAGCTCACGACAGGACCACCCCGCAACTAATGAAAAACTGTTTTTT
-,TRBD2,TRBV19,TRBJ2-7,CASSWSSGRSYEQYF,TGTGCCAGTAGTTGGTCTAGCGGGAGATCCTACGAGCAGTACTTC
once,-,TRBV7-8,TRBJ2-1,CASSLGLVYNEQFF,TGTGCCAGCAGCTTGGGACTTGTTTACAATGAGCAGTTCTTC
-,TRBD1,TRBV30,TRBJ1-6,CAWNPRVQGRYSPLHF,TGTGCCTGGAACCCGAGGGTACAGGGGAGATATTCACCCCTCCACTTT
-,TRBD1,TRBV7-2,TRBJ1-6,CASSLGRDRVRSPLHF,TGTGCCAGCAGCTTAGGCCGGGACAGGGTACGTTCACCCCTCCACTTT
-,TRBD1,TRBV5-1,TRBJ1-6,CASSTGTGNSPLHF,TGCGCCAGCAGTACTGGGACAGGGAACTCACCCCTCCACTTT
-,-,TRBV18,TRBJ2-1,CASSPVGLNNEQFF,TGTGCCAGCTCACCCGTGGGACTTAACAATGAGCAGTTCTTC
-,TRBD1,TRBV4-1,TRBJ2-6,CASTGTGASGANVLTF,TGCGCCAGCACCGGGACAGGGGCCTCTGGGGCCAACGTCCTGACTTTC
-,TRBD2,TRBV19,TRBJ2-1,CASSNSGRAGWNEQFF,TGTGCCAGTAGTAATAGCGGGAGGGCCGGGTGGAATGAGCAGTTCTTC
-,-,TRBV6-5,TRBJ1-1,CASSYLNTEAFF,TGTGCCAGCAGTTACCTGAACACTGAAGCTTTCTTT
once,-,TRBV6-6,TRBJ1-2,CASSYVPTDGYTF,TGTGCCAGCAGTTACGTGCCCACCGACGGCTACACCTTC